This note documents a single TCR beta chain sequence. This clone's antigen is unknown. Base qualities are not at hand, and no much larger clone is one base apart. V is reduced by 4 bases and J by 3 bases, leaving a spacing of 16 bases between them. CDR1 MDHEN and CDR2 SYDVKM were looked up in the germline V gene. The CDR3 runs 15 residues from the cysteine to the phenylalanine. This entry keeps only the CDR3 DNA: 45 bases, framed from base 1. The sample comes from a study of shared clonotypes between healthy human individuals (dated by TCRdb to 2018 to 2020). Broadly, across the study: The cohort included a few men and a couple of women between 18 and 49 years of age. For each donor, CD4 naive and CD4 memory were each given three plates, CD8 naive was given two plates, and CD8 memory was given one plate. To estimate repertoire size and how much clonotype sharing occurs between individuals, the study deeply sequenced the blood TCR repertoires of roughly 5 healthy adults. Libraries were prepared and TCR repertoires were sequenced by different laboratories using diverse techniques, in order to increase sequencing depth and limit assay-specific biases. Between about 0.85 and 8.9 billion PBMCs per donor were obtained by leukapheresis.

The paper as a whole reports these results and caveats: Approximately 5% of naive CD4, 3.5% of naive CD8, 2% to 2.5% of memory CD4, and 0.4% of memory CD8 clonotypes were shared across several donors. Sampling was restricted to blood, and TCR repertoires in tissues likely differ from the TCR repertoires found in blood. Rarefaction of sorted-subset datasets indicated incomplete sequencing despite the large sequencing depth. Higher generation probabilities were observed for clonotypes shared by all four sorted-subset donors than for non-shared clonotypes. Based on pairwise subsampling, the degree of clonotype sharing among donors was expected to be affected by sequencing depth. Naive subsets generally had larger estimated clonotype richness than memory subsets did. Because the study included a small number of donors, the genetic and exposure-history diversity represented was limited.

TCR CDR3 regions were amplified from genomic DNA by multiplex PCR using the deep immunoSEQ assay. Genomic DNA extracted from each cell subset was distributed evenly over all wells of several immunoSEQ 96-well plates, and each plate served as one replicate. Each replicate PCR for sorted subsets received about 220 ng genomic DNA, equal to around 32,000 T cell genomes. Purified libraries were quantified with a Qubit 3.0 fluorometer, sized on a Bioanalyzer 2100, and re-quantified with the KAPA Library Quantification kit. Every immunoSEQ 96-well plate was sequenced on a separate single-read 150-cycle Illumina NextSeq 550 flow cell. In the source study's methods: Because only junctional sequences without quality scores were contained in the immunoSEQ output, filtering matching that applied to full-length reads could not be performed. To assign V/J genes and CDR3, sequences were annotated against IMGT germline references using PyIR, a Python wrapper for IgBLAST v1.9. Reads were filtered out if the reads had weak V/J assignments (E-value above 1e-6), no CDR3, stop codons, out-of-frame junctions, or ambiguous translated residues. A V3J clonotype was defined by an identical inferred V gene, J gene, and CDR3 amino acid sequence. Percentage overlap between repertoires was calculated by dividing the number of shared unique clonotypes by the size of the smaller repertoire. Three approaches were used to assess repertoire richness: RTK rarefaction, the Chao1 estimator, and Recon v2.1 estimates of unobserved clonotypes. OLGA was used to compute generation probabilities for all TCRbeta clonotypes that the gDNA method yielded from a few donors. As stored in TCRdb, this immuneACCESS dataset retains in-frame rearrangements with V and J assigned. A fraction of the clones does not appear; measured against another copy, unresolved V genes explain less than half of the discrepancy, and the remainder lacks a known reason. D and trimming were read from the DNA, whereas the V and J calls and clone size are those reported in that table. Counted in this sample were a few million clones; about 92% of them appeared once. About 0.39% of the sample comes from the top ten.

Healthy HIV-negative adults with no recently reported acute infections or vaccinations were included as donors. Every donor was a Caucasian adult residing in Nashville, Tennessee, USA. Magnetic negative selection was used to enrich CD4+ T cells, after which naive cells were positively selected on CD45RA and the negative fraction became the memory subset. After blood collection by leukapheresis, PBMCs were isolated using Ficoll-Histopaque density gradient centrifugation and then cryopreserved in the vapor phase of liquid nitrogen. Analytical flow cytometry was used to check the purity and quantity of every magnetically sorted T cell population. Each sorted fraction had its genomic DNA isolated and then quantified by UV absorbance on a Nanodrop 2000c.

Specimen: naive CD4+ T cells from PBMCs. The sample's cell subset or site label, decoded: CD45RA+ positively selected. The chain is encoded by TRBV28 joined to TRBJ2-7; the D region is possibly TRBD1 or TRBD2, each matching across 5 bases. This clonotype was sampled from a man aged 18-30 years in good health. Some clones in this sample may be carry-over from other donors' samples. This receptor carries the CDR3 CASSSPAGTDYEQYF. The nucleotide sequence reads TGTGCCAGCAGTTCCCCGGCCGGGACGGACTACGAGCAGTACTTC. Reference TRBV28 and TRBJ2-7 proteins supply the regions before and after the CDR3; the full variable domain is: DVKVTQSSRYLVKRTGEKVFLECVQDMDHENMFWYRQDPGLGLRLIYFSYDVKMKEKGDIPEGYSVSREKKERFSLILESASTNQTSMYLCASSSPAGTDYEQYFGPGTRLTVT.